Below are 32 T cell receptor beta chains sequenced from a single sample in a study of T-cell reconstitution after alpha-beta-depleted transplantation in children. Unique molecular identifiers tagged the TCRbeta library. TCRdb itself ran the PCR reads through MiXCR, one entry per CDR3 protein. The table lists around 200,000 distinct CDR3 sequences, roughly 10% of them singletons. This sample comprised PBMCs, obtained before TCRalphabeta/CD19-depleted stem cell transplant. These receptor sequences come from a child less than two years old with acute myeloid leukemia, due to receive a stem cell transplant.

Many counts were recorded for this clonotype. The V and J genes are TRBV7-9 and TRBJ1-1; D is uncertain. The CDR3 consists of 15 residues. V shed 5 bases and J shed 1 base, with 14 bases lying between them. The germline CDR1 and CDR2 sequences are SEHNR and FQNEAQ (reference sequence). CDR3 coding DNA: TGTGCCAGCAGCCCGACGGGATCGGGGAACACTGAAGCTTTCTTT. Amino acids: CASSPTGSGNTEAFF.

The table lists this clonotype with many counts. Sequence at one end of the junction differs from germline and may be a read error. The chain recombines TRBV6-5 with TRBJ2-7, with 7 bases fitting TRBD2. The CDR3 spans 12 residues. The V gene's germline CDR1 is MNHEY and CDR2 SVGAGI. The CDR3: CASRTLWTRPHF. The CDR3 DNA reads TGTGCCAGCAGAACCTTGTGGACTAGGCCACACTTC.

This clonotype was found many times. The rearrangement links TRBV9 to TRBJ2-3, with D possibly matching TRBD1 (5 bases). The CDR3 is 18 residues long. Trimming took off 3 bases at V and 3 bases at J, with 23 bases between the two ends. The germline CDR1 and CDR2 sequences are SGDLS and YYNGEE. In nucleotides, the CDR3 is TGTGCCAGCAGCGCCTCACCTGGGGCGTTGGCTAGTACAGATACGCAGTATTTT. It is translated as CASSASPGALASTDTQYF. The full variable domain, in which reference TRBV9 and TRBJ2-3 provide the parts outside the CDR3, is DSGVTQTPKHLITATGQRVTLRCSPRSGDLSVYWYQQSLDQGLQFLIQYYNGEERAKGNILERFSAQQFPDLHSELNLSSLELGDSALYFCASSASPGALASTDTQYFGPGTRLTVL.

The table lists this clonotype with many counts. The chain carries TRBV10-3 and TRBJ2-7; 11 bases are shared with TRBD1. CDR1 and CDR2 (germline): ENHRY, SYGVKD. V lost 7 bases and J lost 0; bases outside the gene matches: 5. The CDR3 has 15 amino acids. The CDR3 sequence is CAITTGTGGSYEQYF. The CDR3 DNA follows: TGTGCCATCACTACGGGGACAGGGGGCTCCTACGAGCAGTACTTC.

There are many counts of this clonotype. The chain links TRBV12-3 or TRBV12-4 to TRBJ1-1; 7 nucleotides line up with TRBD1. Trimming cost V 6 bases and J 1 base; bases outside gene matches: 8. CDR3 length: 15 residues. CDR3 in DNA: TGTGCCAGCAGACCTTGGACAGGAGCGAACACTGAAGCTTTCTTT. It encodes CASRPWTGANTEAFF.

This clonotype was found many times. V is TRBV6-2 or TRBV6-3 and J is TRBJ2-1; D uncertain. The V and J ends lost 0 bases and 4 bases respectively, with 10 bases between them. The CDR3 loop spans 15 amino acids. Germline V gene lookup returns CDR1 MNHEY and CDR2 SVGEGT. The DNA for the CDR3 is TGTGCCAGCAGTTACTCTCGCGGCCGATACAATGAGCAGTTCTTC. Its translation is CASSYSRGRYNEQFF.

Concerning this clonotype itself: A much bigger clone sits one base away, suggesting this may be a read error. V is TRBV12-3 or TRBV12-4 and J is TRBJ2-3, with no clear D. The CDR3 runs to 13 residues. The CDR3 nucleotides read TGTGCCAGCAGTTTCACGACCGCAGATACGCAGTCTTTT. Encoded protein: CASSFTTADTQSF.

The sample holds many counts of this clonotype. The chain links TRBV6-1 to TRBJ1-5, with a weak D call TRBD1 (5 bases). The CDR3 is 15 amino acids. Germline loops: CDR1 MNHNS, CDR2 SASEGT. The germline V and J ends were trimmed by 6 bases and 0 bases, with 12 bases remaining between them. The CDR3 is CASSKIQVSNQPQHF. CDR3 DNA: TGTGCCAGCAGCAAGATACAGGTTAGCAATCAGCCCCAGCATTTT.

This clonotype was seen at least ten times. This chain uses TRBV6-1 with TRBJ2-7, with a tentative D call TRBD1 (6 bases). V shed 6 bases and J shed 2 bases, with 20 bases lying between them. CDR3 size: 16 residues. Germline values: CDR1 MNHNS, CDR2 SASEGT. This chain's CDR3 is CASSRIPGQGAYEQYF. DNA of the CDR3: TGTGCCAGCAGCCGAATACCGGGACAAGGGGCCTACGAGCAGTACTTC.

This clonotype showed up just a few times. The chain links TRBV5-6 to TRBJ2-7; TRBD1 aligns across 7 bases. The V gene's germline CDR1 is SGHDT and CDR2 YYEEEE. Unmatched junction bases numbered 6, after V lost 3 bases and J lost 3 bases. The CDR3 extends over 14 amino acids. For the CDR3, the DNA is TGTGCCAGCAGCTCCCCAGGGACAGTCTACGAGCAGTACTTC. This gives the protein CASSSPGTVYEQYF.

There are many counts of this clonotype. V and J are TRBV20-1 and TRBJ1-5; unclear D gene. Germline loops: CDR1 DFQATT, CDR2 SNEGSKA (reference sequence). V lost 1 base to trimming and J lost 2 bases, with 9 bases between them. There are 14 residues in the CDR3. The CDR3 spells CSARGAGGNQPQHF. CDR3 nucleotides: TGCAGTGCTAGAGGGGCAGGAGGCAATCAGCCCCAGCATTTT.

This clonotype has at least ten counts. The genes are TRBV7-9 and TRBJ1-2, with TRBD1 as a possible D gene (6 bases). This CDR3 spans 12 amino acids. The germline CDR1 and CDR2 sequences are SEHNR and FQNEAQ (reference sequence). Trimming pared 4 bases from V and 13 bases from J, leaving 16 bases between. CDR3 sequence (DNA): TGTGCCAGCAGCTCGCCACAGGGTCTAGGCACCTTC. Translated: CASSSPQGLGTF.

The sample holds many counts of this clonotype. This chain joins TRBV5-4 and TRBJ2-2; no clear D gene. Trimming pared 0 bases from V and 8 bases from J, leaving 8 bases between. This CDR3 comprises 13 residues. The germline V gene encodes CDR1 SGHNT and CDR2 YYREEE (reference sequence). This CDR3 is CASSLDYGGELFF. The CDR3 DNA is TGTGCCAGCAGCTTGGATTACGGTGGGGAGCTGTTTTTT.

At least ten counts were recorded for this clonotype. The chain carries TRBV12-3 or TRBV12-4 and TRBJ2-4, with 7 bases identical to TRBD1. J lost 9 bases, V lost 5 bases, and 10 bases had no gene match. The CDR3 covers 14 residues. CDR3 sequence (DNA): TGTGCCAGCAGTACGTCAGGGTCAGGGGGCATTCAGTACTTC. It translates to CASSTSGSGGIQYF.

This clonotype was picked up many times. J is TRBJ2-2 and V is TRBV7-9; tentatively, D is TRBD1 (5 bases). V lost 5 bases and J lost 0, with 13 bases in between. Germline lookup yields CDR1 SEHNR and CDR2 FQNEAQ (reference sequence). The CDR3 covers 16 residues. The CDR3 here is CASSPRQSANTGELFF. CDR3 sequence (DNA): TGTGCCAGCAGCCCACGACAGAGCGCGAACACCGGGGAGCTGTTTTTT. Full variable domain (rest looked up from reference TRBV7-9 and TRBJ2-2): DTGVSQNPRHKITKRGQNVTFRCDPISEHNRLYWYRQTLGQGPEFLTYFQNEAQLEKSRLLSDRFSAERPKGSFSTLEIQRTEQGDSAMYLCASSPRQSANTGELFFGEGSRLTVL.

This clonotype was seen at least ten times. This chain connects TRBV12-3 or TRBV12-4 to TRBJ2-1; TRBD2 matches 10 bases. This CDR3 contains 12 residues. Trimming at V came to 5 bases and at J to 14 bases, leaving 6 bases not matched to a gene. CDR3 nucleotide sequence: TGTGCCAGCAGTGCTAGCGGGAGAACGAAGTTCTTC. This gives the protein CASSASGRTKFF.

This clonotype was found many times. This chain joins TRBV5-1 and TRBJ2-5; D is possibly TRBD1 (6 bases). The CDR3 totals 14 residues. V lost 2 bases, J lost 2 bases, and 10 bases lay in between. CDR1 SGHRS and CDR2 YFSETQ come from the germline V gene. The CDR3 region is CASSFGRGQETQYF. Here the CDR3 DNA reads TGCGCCAGCAGCTTCGGCAGGGGACAAGAGACCCAGTACTTC.

This clonotype was observed at least ten times. V usage is TRBV7-8 and J usage is TRBJ1-3; no clear D. V lost 7 bases and J lost 0, with 10 bases in between. The CDR3 is made up of 14 amino acids. Germline V gene lookup returns CDR1 SGHVS and CDR2 FQNEAQ. The CDR3 loop is CASKPSRSGNTIYF. The CDR3 DNA is TGTGCCAGCAAGCCTTCACGCTCTGGAAACACCATATATTTT.

This clonotype was picked up many times. The V call is TRBV3-1, the J call TRBJ2-1, with D uncertain. Trimming removed 0 bases at V and 4 bases at J, with 7 bases between. Germline-derived CDR1 and CDR2 are LGHDT and YNNKEL (reference sequence). The CDR3 has 14 residues. CDR3: CASSQDLEYNEQFF. For the CDR3, the DNA is TGTGCCAGCAGCCAAGATCTTGAGTACAATGAGCAGTTCTTC.

This clonotype was seen ten or more times. The V and J genes are TRBV11-2 and TRBJ2-5, with D perhaps matching TRBD1 or TRBD2 (6 bases each). Germline lookup yields CDR1 SGHAT and CDR2 FQNNGV. V lost 5 bases, J lost 5 bases, and 18 bases lay in between. The CDR3 extends over 15 amino acids. This CDR3 is CASSRSLGGFETQYF. CDR3 bases: TGTGCCAGCAGCCGGTCCCTGGGGGGCTTCGAGACCCAGTACTTC.

The table lists this clonotype with many counts. This chain connects TRBV27 to TRBJ1-6, with D perhaps matching TRBD1 (5 bases). The germline V and J ends were trimmed by 8 bases and 0 bases, with 8 bases remaining between them. The CDR3 sequence is 14 residues long. Per germline, CDR1 MNHEY and CDR2 SMNVEV (reference sequence). CDR3 DNA sequence: TGTGCCAGCGGGACGAGCTCCTATAATTCACCCCTCCACTTT. Its translation is CASGTSSYNSPLHF.

This clonotype was found a few times. CDR3 sequence: CSARDPNWNYNEQFF. CDR3 sequence (DNA): TGCAGTGCTAGAGACCCCAACTGGAATTACAATGAGCAGTTCTTC. The chain uses TRBV20-1 and TRBJ2-1; no firm D call. This CDR3 has 15 amino acids. Trimming pared 0 bases from V and 4 bases from J, leaving 13 bases between. The germline gives CDR1 DFQATT, CDR2 SNEGSKA (reference sequence).

In its sample, this clonotype was seen many times. The rearrangement uses TRBV20-1 and TRBJ2-7; a possible D gene is TRBD1 (5 bases). The CDR3 totals 13 residues. The germline gives CDR1 DFQATT, CDR2 SNEGSKA (reference sequence). Trimming cost V 2 bases and J 2 bases, with 10 bases left between them. CDR3 nucleotides: TGCAGTGCTAGATTACAGGAGCCCTACGAGCAGTACTTC. This sequence encodes CSARLQEPYEQYF.

This clonotype has a count of ten or more. The chain carries TRBV12-3 or TRBV12-4 and TRBJ1-1; D is possibly TRBD1 (5 bases). This CDR3 contains 15 residues. V was cut by 6 bases and J by 0 bases, with 14 bases left in between. CDR3: CASREGPTMNTEAFF. The CDR3 nucleotides read TGTGCCAGCAGAGAGGGACCGACCATGAACACTGAAGCTTTCTTT.

This clonotype has a handful of counts. The chain employs TRBV6-5 and TRBJ2-7; 7 bases align to TRBD1. Germline V gene sequence: CDR1 MNHEY, CDR2 SVGAGI. The CDR3 extends over 14 amino acids. Trimming at V came to 0 bases and at J to 1 base, leaving 0 bases not matched to a gene. The CDR3 DNA reads as TGTGCCAGCAGTTACTCGGGACAGTCCTACGAGCAGTACTTC. Its protein product is CASSYSGQSYEQYF.

This clonotype came up once. J is TRBJ2-5 and V is TRBV7-8, with D unclear. The CDR3 spans 15 residues. Per germline, CDR1 SGHVS and CDR2 FQNEAQ. V lost 1 base, J lost 5 bases, and 14 bases lay in between. CDR3 amino acids: CASSLDFEPSETQYF. DNA of the CDR3: TGTGCCAGCAGCTTAGATTTCGAGCCATCCGAGACCCAGTACTTC.

This clonotype appeared a single time. This may stem from a read error, because a much larger clone lies one nucleotide away. The V gene is TRBV28, the J gene TRBJ1-2, with D possibly TRBD1 on 5 matching bases. CDR3 size: 13 residues. V was pared by 10 bases and J by 7 bases, with 19 bases between. Germline CDR1 reads MDHEN; CDR2 reads SYDVKM. CDR3 loop: CANRIRGESGYTF. The CDR3, as DNA: TGTGCCAACAGAATTCGGGGGGAAAGTGGCTACACCTTC.

The rearrangement uses TRBV7-2 and TRBJ1-4; possibly TRBD1 for D (5 bases). The germline gives CDR1 SGHTA, CDR2 FQGNSA. Trimming took off 0 bases at V and 8 bases at J, with 16 bases between the two ends. The CDR3 length is 16 residues. The CDR3 nucleotides are TGTGCCAGCAGCTTAGCGCAGCTCGGGGCTGGGGAAAAACTGTTTTTT. Its translation is CASSLAQLGAGEKLFF.

This clonotype was counted ten times or more. The chain uses TRBV2 and TRBJ2-1; 7 nucleotides align to TRBD2. The CDR3 sequence is 13 residues long. Germline-derived CDR1 and CDR2 are SNHLY and FYNNEI. V shed 7 bases, J shed 7 bases, and the junction held 7 bases outside the gene matches. The CDR3 sequence is CASIGGGYNEQFF. In nucleotides, the CDR3 is TGTGCCAGCATTGGGGGGGGGTATAATGAGCAGTTCTTC.

In this sample, this clonotype turned up many times. The rearrangement joins TRBV11-2 to TRBJ1-1; D unclear. Germline V gives CDR1 SGHAT, CDR2 FQNNGV. V gave up 1 base and J gave up 6 bases, with 12 bases separating them. The CDR3 is made up of 14 amino acids. This chain's CDR3 is CASSLVGADSEAFF. The CDR3 DNA is TGTGCCAGCAGCTTAGTCGGTGCAGACTCTGAAGCTTTCTTT.

This clonotype was picked up many times. The rearrangement joins TRBV3-1 to TRBJ1-2; D unclear. This CDR3 spans 12 amino acids. Germline CDR1 and CDR2: LGHDT and YNNKEL (reference sequence). V shed 0 bases and J shed 13 bases, with 12 bases lying between them. CDR3 in amino acids: CASSQEGKFVTF. CDR3 DNA: TGTGCCAGCAGCCAAGAGGGGAAGTTCGTCACCTTC.

This clonotype was counted at least ten times. The chain is built from TRBV7-2 and TRBJ1-2, with no clear D. Germline loops: CDR1 SGHTA, CDR2 FQGNSA. The V end was cut by 1 base, the J end by 5 bases, with 14 bases between. The CDR3 has 15 residues. As DNA, the CDR3 is TGTGCCAGCAGCTTAGGGGGTTTCCTGGGGTATGGCTACACCTTC. It is translated as CASSLGGFLGYGYTF.